Each of the 25 T cell receptor beta chains below was sequenced from the same sample in a study of T cell responses to AZD1222 COVID-19 vaccine. The table came from immunoSEQ multiplex PCR; TCRdb's copy has only in-frame clones and leaves some out. Of 130,000 to 150,000 clones in the sample, about 90% were seen once. This specimen was peripheral blood, taken on day 0 of MenACWY control vaccination. These receptors all stem from an adult in good health.

This clone was recorded once. CDR3 sequence reads: CASRSGTGRPVNGYTF. CDR3 in DNA: TGTGCCAGCAGGTCCGGGACAGGGCGCCCTGTAAATGGCTACACCTTC. The V call is TRBV27, the J call TRBJ1-2; 9 nucleotides agree with TRBD1. CDR3 length equals 16 residues. Germline lookup yields CDR1 MNHEY and CDR2 SMNVEV (reference sequence). J gave up 6 bases and V 6 bases, and 14 bases lay outside the gene matches.

This clone was seen just once. This chain uses TRBV12-5 with TRBJ1-1; a weak D match, TRBD1 (5 bases). The CDR3 runs 19 residues. Germline V gives CDR1 LGHNT, CDR2 FRNRAP. V lost 1 base and J lost 1, with 22 bases in between. The CDR3 sequence: CASGLAGYPKSQGNTEAFF. The CDR3 nucleotides are TGTGCTAGTGGTTTGGCCGGGTACCCTAAGTCTCAGGGGAACACTGAAGCTTTCTTT.

The chain is built from TRBV6-2 or TRBV6-3 and TRBJ2-7; D is unclear. Germline CDR1 is MNHEY and CDR2 is SVGEGT. V lost 4 bases to trimming and J lost 0 bases, with 10 bases between them. This CDR3 has 14 amino acids. CDR3 amino acids: CASSFGVNSYEQYF. The CDR3 DNA follows: TGTGCCAGCAGTTTCGGAGTAAACTCCTACGAGCAGTACTTC.

The chain links TRBV29-1 to TRBJ1-4; D ambiguous. Germline V gives CDR1 SQVTM, CDR2 ANQGSEA. Deletions cut 2 bases from V and 3 bases from J, with 10 bases between. This CDR3 is built from 14 residues. DNA of the CDR3: TGCAGCGTTGAAAGCCGGGCTGCTAATGAAAAACTGTTTTTT. Translating it yields CSVESRAANEKLFF.

The chain has TRBV7-2 and TRBJ2-7; D gene ambiguous. The CDR3 is 14 residues long. From germline, CDR1 is SGHTA and CDR2 FQGNSA. V was shortened by 1 base and J by 3 bases, with 10 bases between the two germline ends. CDR3 bases: TGTGCCAGCAGCTTAGGGCCAGGTTACTACGAGCAGTACTTC. This translates into CASSLGPGYYEQYF.

V and J are TRBV6-4 and TRBJ2-1, with 10 bases matching TRBD2. The J segment lost 4 bases and the V segment lost 6 bases, leaving 6 bases of the junction unmatched. The CDR3 length is 15 residues. Germline CDR1 reads MRHNA; CDR2 reads SNTAGT. CDR3 residues: CASSPGTSDYNEQFF. The CDR3 DNA reads as TGTGCCAGCAGCCCCGGGACTAGCGATTACAATGAGCAGTTCTTC.

The rearrangement uses TRBV12-1 and TRBJ1-4. TRBV12-1 is a known pseudogene. The CDR3 has 14 amino acids. The CDR3 DNA sequence: TGTGCCAGCAGCTTGGGACCGGCTGGGGAAAAACTGTTTTTT. Amino acid sequence: CASSLGPAGEKLFF.

This chain connects TRBV6-5 to TRBJ1-6, with D hard to call. Deletions cut 0 bases from V and 9 bases from J, with 9 bases between. The CDR3 is 14 residues long. From germline, CDR1 is MNHEY and CDR2 SVGAGI. CDR3 coding DNA: TGTGCCAGCAGTTACTCTTCATCTCCTTCACCCCTCCACTTT. Encoded protein: CASSYSSSPSPLHF.

This clone was observed a few times. Other DNA sequences in the same sample also yield this CDR3. The genes are TRBV7-3 and TRBJ1-1; D possibly corresponds to TRBD1 (6 bases). Germline assignment: CDR1 SGHTA and CDR2 FQGTGA. This CDR3 is built from 13 residues. V dropped 5 bases and J dropped 3 bases, with 10 bases sitting between them. The CDR3 loop is CASSPDRHTEAFF. The CDR3 DNA is TGTGCCAGCAGCCCAGACAGGCACACTGAAGCTTTCTTT.

V gene TRBV5-4 combines with J gene TRBJ2-7, with D perhaps TRBD1 or TRBD2 (5 bases each). CDR3 length: 14 amino acids. With 4 bases removed from V and 2 bases from J, the gap between germline ends came to 13 bases. Germline V gives CDR1 SGHNT, CDR2 YYREEE (reference sequence). The chain's CDR3 is CASSPQWGTYEQYF. The DNA for the CDR3 is TGTGCCAGCAGCCCGCAGTGGGGGACCTACGAGCAGTACTTC.

The table lists this clone with a few counts. CDR3 bases: TGCGCCAGCTCCAGGGGGGTTGGGGGCGCAGAGGGCTACACCTTC. This gives the protein CASSRGVGGAEGYTF. This chain links TRBV5-1 with TRBJ1-2, with TRBD1 matching over 7 bases. CDR3 length: 15 amino acids. Trimming at V came to 7 bases and at J to 8 bases, leaving 17 bases not matched to a gene. CDR1 and CDR2 from the germline V gene are SGHRS and YFSETQ.

This clone was observed a single time. The chain recombines TRBV27 with TRBJ2-7; D ambiguous. CDR1 and CDR2 from the germline V gene are MNHEY and SMNVEV (reference sequence). Trimming removed 6 bases from V and 5 bases from J, with 14 bases in between. The length of the CDR3 is 13 residues. The CDR3 nucleotides read TGTGCCAGCAGGGGTACCCTTGTGGACGAGCAGTACTTC. Amino acid sequence: CASRGTLVDEQYF.

The V and J genes are TRBV10-1 and TRBJ2-2; 11 bases are a match to TRBD2. J was trimmed by 8 bases and V by 6 bases; bases with no gene match: 8. CDR3 length: 15 residues. The germline gives CDR1 WNHNN, CDR2 SYGVQD (reference sequence). The DNA of the CDR3 is TGCGCCAGCAGCTTTAGCGGGAGGGCCTCGGGGGAGCTGTTTTTT. It translates to CASSFSGRASGELFF.

The CDR3 here is CASSWRGLALNEQFF. The CDR3, as DNA: TGTGCCAGCAGTTGGAGGGGACTAGCACTCAATGAGCAGTTCTTC. The chain employs TRBV7-2 and TRBJ2-1; 9 bases are shared with TRBD2. Germline CDR1 is SGHTA and CDR2 is FQGNSA. The V and J ends lost 6 bases and 6 bases, in that order; junction bases with no gene match: 9. The CDR3 is made up of 15 amino acids.

This clone has just a few counts. The genes are TRBV27 and TRBJ1-5, with 8 nucleotides matching TRBD1. Per germline, CDR1 MNHEY and CDR2 SMNVEV (reference sequence). The V gene end was trimmed by 5 bases and the J gene end by 4 bases; junction bases not matched to a gene: 1. The CDR3 has 13 amino acids. CDR3 protein: CASSTGGNQPQHF. The CDR3 DNA reads TGTGCCAGCAGTACAGGGGGAAATCAGCCCCAGCATTTT.

The genes are TRBV12-5 and TRBJ2-3; a possible D gene is TRBD1 (6 bases). The CDR3 is 15 amino acids. CDR1 and CDR2 from the germline V gene are LGHNT and FRNRAP. The V and J ends lost 1 base and 3 bases respectively, with 11 bases between them. CDR3 in amino acids: CASGLDQGTTDTQYF. The CDR3 bases are TGTGCTAGTGGTTTGGACCAGGGGACGACAGATACGCAGTATTTT.

This clone showed up just once. The V and J genes are TRBV27 and TRBJ2-7; no clear D gene. The CDR3 has 15 residues. Germline CDR1 MNHEY, CDR2 SMNVEV (reference sequence). Trimming cost V 3 bases and J 1 base, with 13 bases left between them. In DNA form, the CDR3 reads TGTGCCAGCAGTTTCTTAGGGTCGGGTTCCTACGAGCAGTACTTC. Translating it yields CASSFLGSGSYEQYF.

This CDR3 reads CASSPSGATNEKLFF. Written as DNA, the CDR3 is TGTGCCAGCAGCCCTTCGGGGGCAACTAATGAAAAACTGTTTTTT. V is TRBV7-9 and J is TRBJ1-4; weak D call: TRBD1 (5 bases). The V and J ends lost 5 bases and 0 bases respectively, with 10 bases between them. The V gene's germline CDR1 is SEHNR and CDR2 FQNEAQ (reference sequence). This CDR3 is built from 15 residues.

For this clone: Other DNA sequences within the sample encode an identical CDR3. J is TRBJ1-5 and V is TRBV7-2, with D unclear. The CDR3 has 13 residues. Trimming took off 6 bases at V and 0 bases at J, with 6 bases between the two ends. From germline, CDR1 is SGHTA and CDR2 FQGNSA. This CDR3 reads CASSLVSNQPQHF. CDR3 nucleotides: TGTGCCAGCAGTCTAGTTAGCAATCAGCCCCAGCATTTT.

The rearrangement uses TRBV12-3 or TRBV12-4 and TRBJ1-1; D call uncertain. This CDR3 spans 13 amino acids. Trimming removed 5 bases at V and 4 bases at J, with 11 bases between. This CDR3 reads CASSPSLTTEAFF. The CDR3 DNA follows: TGTGCCAGCAGTCCATCTTTGACCACTGAAGCTTTCTTT.

The chain joins TRBV10-1 to TRBJ2-3; maybe TRBD2 (6 bases). Germline CDR1 is WNHNN and CDR2 is SYGVQD (reference sequence). CDR3 size: 12 residues. V lost 6 bases and J lost 10, with 14 bases in between. The CDR3 DNA reads TGCGCCAGCAGCGGCGGGCGGGATCCGCAGTATTTT. Translating it yields CASSGGRDPQYF.

This chain connects TRBV5-5 to TRBJ2-7; D unresolved. Germline CDR1 is SGHKS and CDR2 is YYEKEE (reference sequence). CDR3 length: 14 residues. The V and J ends lost 3 bases and 3 bases respectively, with 13 bases between them. CDR3 DNA: TGTGCCAGCAGCTCCGACGGTTTAAACTACGAGCAGTACTTC. Protein sequence: CASSSDGLNYEQYF.

The V and J genes are TRBV7-2 and TRBJ2-7; the match to TRBD2 covers 13 bases. The CDR3 has 15 amino acids. The V gene's germline CDR1 is SGHTA and CDR2 FQGNSA. V lost 1 base and J lost 6; bases outside the gene matches: 3. The CDR3 loop is CASSLGGLAGLEQYF. As DNA, the CDR3 is TGTGCCAGCAGCTTAGGGGGACTAGCGGGACTCGAGCAGTACTTC.

This clone was observed a handful of times. J is TRBJ1-6 and V is TRBV13; TRBD1 agrees at 9 bases. Germline V gene lookup returns CDR1 PRHDT and CDR2 FYEKMQ (reference sequence). The ends lost 5 bases at V and 6 bases at J; junction bases unmatched: 5. CDR3 size: 15 residues. The CDR3 protein is CASSSGQGSNSPLHF. The CDR3, as DNA: TGTGCCAGCAGCAGCGGACAGGGGAGTAATTCACCCCTCCACTTT.

This chain joins TRBV7-6 and TRBJ2-1; D might be TRBD1 or TRBD2, each matching 5 bases. The CDR3 is made up of 19 amino acids. Germline V gives CDR1 SGHVS, CDR2 FNYEAQ. The germline V and J ends were trimmed by 4 bases and 1 base, with 23 bases remaining between them. CDR3 loop: CASSSTGGGSLGSYNEQFF. The CDR3 DNA is TGTGCCAGCAGCTCGACCGGTGGGGGTAGCCTTGGGTCCTACAATGAGCAGTTCTTC.